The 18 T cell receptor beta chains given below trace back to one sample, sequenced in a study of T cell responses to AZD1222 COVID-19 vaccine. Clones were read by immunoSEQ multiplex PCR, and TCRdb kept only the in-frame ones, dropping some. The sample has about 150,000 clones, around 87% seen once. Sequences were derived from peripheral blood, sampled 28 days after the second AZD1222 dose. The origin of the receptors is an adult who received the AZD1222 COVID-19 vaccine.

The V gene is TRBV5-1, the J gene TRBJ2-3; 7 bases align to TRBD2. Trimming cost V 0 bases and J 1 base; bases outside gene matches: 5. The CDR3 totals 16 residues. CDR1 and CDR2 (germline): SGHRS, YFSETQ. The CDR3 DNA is TGCGCCAGCAGCTTGGCCTTGGGAGGGGGCACAGATACGCAGTATTTT. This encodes CASSLALGGGTDTQYF.

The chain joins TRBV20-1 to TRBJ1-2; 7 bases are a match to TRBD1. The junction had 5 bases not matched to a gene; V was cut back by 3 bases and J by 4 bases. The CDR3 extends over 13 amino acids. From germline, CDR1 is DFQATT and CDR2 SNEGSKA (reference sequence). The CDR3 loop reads CSASSGQSYGYTF. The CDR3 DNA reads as TGCAGTGCTAGTTCGGGACAGTCCTATGGCTACACCTTC.

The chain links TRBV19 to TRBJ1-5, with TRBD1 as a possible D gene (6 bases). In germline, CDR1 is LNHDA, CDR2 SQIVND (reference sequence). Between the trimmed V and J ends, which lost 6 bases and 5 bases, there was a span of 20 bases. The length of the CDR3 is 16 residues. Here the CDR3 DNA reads TGTGCCAGTAGCACATCGGGGAGGGGGAACGATCAGCCCCAGCATTTT. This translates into CASSTSGRGNDQPQHF.

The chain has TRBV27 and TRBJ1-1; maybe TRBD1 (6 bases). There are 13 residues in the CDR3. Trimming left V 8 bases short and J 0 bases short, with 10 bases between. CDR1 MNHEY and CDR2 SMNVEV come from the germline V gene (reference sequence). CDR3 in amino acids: CASRDIMNTEAFF. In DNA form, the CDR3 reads TGTGCCAGCCGGGACATCATGAACACTGAAGCTTTCTTT.

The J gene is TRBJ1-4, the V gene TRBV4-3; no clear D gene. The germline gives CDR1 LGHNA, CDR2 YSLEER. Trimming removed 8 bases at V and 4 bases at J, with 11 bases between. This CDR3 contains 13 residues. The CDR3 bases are TGCGCCAGCGGGCTGGGCGGTAATGAAAAACTGTTTTTT. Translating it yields CASGLGGNEKLFF.

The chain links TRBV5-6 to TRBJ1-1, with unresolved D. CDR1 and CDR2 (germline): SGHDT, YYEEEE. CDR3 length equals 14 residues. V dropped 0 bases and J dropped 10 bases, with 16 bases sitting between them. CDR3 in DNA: TGTGCCAGCAGCTTGGGTCCGGGTGGGTTAGGAGCTTTCTTT. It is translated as CASSLGPGGLGAFF. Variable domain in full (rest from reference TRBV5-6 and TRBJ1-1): DAGVTQSPTHLIKTRGQQVTLRCSPKSGHDTVSWYQQALGQGPQFIFQYYEEEERQRGNFPDRFSGHQFPNYSSELNVNALLLGDSALYLCASSLGPGGLGAFFGQGTRLTVV.

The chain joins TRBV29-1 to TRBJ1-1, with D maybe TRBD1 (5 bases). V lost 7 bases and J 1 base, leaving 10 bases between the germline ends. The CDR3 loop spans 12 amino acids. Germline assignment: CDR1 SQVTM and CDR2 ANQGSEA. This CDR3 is CSGGRANTEAFF. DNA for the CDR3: TGCAGCGGTGGCAGGGCGAACACTGAAGCTTTCTTT.

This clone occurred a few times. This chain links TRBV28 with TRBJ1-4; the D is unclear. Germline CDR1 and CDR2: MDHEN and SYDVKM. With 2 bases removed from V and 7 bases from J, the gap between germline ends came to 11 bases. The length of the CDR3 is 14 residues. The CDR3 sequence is CASSLGITGEKLFF. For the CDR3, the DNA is TGTGCCAGCAGTTTAGGGATAACCGGTGAAAAACTGTTTTTT.

CDR3 coding DNA: TGTGCCAGCAGTTTACGGGTCGAAAAACTGTTTTTT. Translating it yields CASSLRVEKLFF. The chain uses TRBV28 and TRBJ1-4; D not certain. Germline CDR1 reads MDHEN; CDR2 reads SYDVKM. This CDR3 contains 12 residues. The germline V and J ends were trimmed by 2 bases and 8 bases, with 6 bases remaining between them.

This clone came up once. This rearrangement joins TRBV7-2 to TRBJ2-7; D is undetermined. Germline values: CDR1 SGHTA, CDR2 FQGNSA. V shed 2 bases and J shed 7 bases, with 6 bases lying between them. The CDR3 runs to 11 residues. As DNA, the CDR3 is TGTGCCAGCAGCTTACAGACGGAGCAGTACTTC. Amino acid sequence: CASSLQTEQYF.

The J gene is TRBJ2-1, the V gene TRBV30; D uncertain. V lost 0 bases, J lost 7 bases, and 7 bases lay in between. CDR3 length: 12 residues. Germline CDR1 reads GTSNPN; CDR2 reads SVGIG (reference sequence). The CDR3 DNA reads TGTGCCTGGAGTGTTATAGGGAATGAGCAGTTCTTC. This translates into CAWSVIGNEQFF.

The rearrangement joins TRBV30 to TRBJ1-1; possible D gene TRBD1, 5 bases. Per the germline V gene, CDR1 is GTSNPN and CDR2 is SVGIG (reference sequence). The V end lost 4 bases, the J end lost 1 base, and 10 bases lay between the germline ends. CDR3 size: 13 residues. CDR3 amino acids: CAWTRDSNTEAFF. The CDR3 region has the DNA TGTGCCTGGACACGGGACTCGAACACTGAAGCTTTCTTT.

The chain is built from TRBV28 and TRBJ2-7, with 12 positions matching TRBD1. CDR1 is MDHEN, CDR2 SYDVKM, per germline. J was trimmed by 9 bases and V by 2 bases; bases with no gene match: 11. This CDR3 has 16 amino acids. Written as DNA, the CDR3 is TGTGCCAGCAGTTTAATCTCCGGGACAGGGGGCAGCGTGCAGTACTTC. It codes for CASSLISGTGGSVQYF.

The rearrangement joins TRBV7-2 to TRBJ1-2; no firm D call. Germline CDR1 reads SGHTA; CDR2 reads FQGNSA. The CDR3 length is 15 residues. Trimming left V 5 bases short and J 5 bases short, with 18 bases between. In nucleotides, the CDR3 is TGTGCCAGCAGCCCCTCCCCGGCCAGATCTTATGGCTACACCTTC. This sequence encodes CASSPSPARSYGYTF.

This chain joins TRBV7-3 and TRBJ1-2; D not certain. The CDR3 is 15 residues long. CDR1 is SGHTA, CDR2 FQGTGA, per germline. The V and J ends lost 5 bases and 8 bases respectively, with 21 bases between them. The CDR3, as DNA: TGTGCCAGCAGCCTGTCACCTAACCTACTATCGGGCTACACCTTC. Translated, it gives CASSLSPNLLSGYTF.

CDR3 protein: CASSLVVDTQYF. Written as DNA, the CDR3 is TGTGCCAGCAGCTTGGTTGTGGATACGCAGTATTTT. This sequence joins TRBV5-6 and TRBJ2-3; D gene unclear. CDR3 length: 12 amino acids. V shed 0 bases and J shed 6 bases, with 5 bases lying between them. CDR1 SGHDT and CDR2 YYEEEE come from the germline V gene.

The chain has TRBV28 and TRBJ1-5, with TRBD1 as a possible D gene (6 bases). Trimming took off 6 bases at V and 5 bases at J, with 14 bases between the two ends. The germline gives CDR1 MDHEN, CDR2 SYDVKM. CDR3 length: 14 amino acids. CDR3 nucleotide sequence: TGTGCCAGCAGCAAACTTAACAGGGATCAGCCCCAGCATTTT. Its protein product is CASSKLNRDQPQHF. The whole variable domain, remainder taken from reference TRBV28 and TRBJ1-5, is DVKVTQSSRYLVKRTGEKVFLECVQDMDHENMFWYRQDPGLGLRLIYFSYDVKMKEKGDIPEGYSVSREKKERFSLILESASTNQTSMYLCASSKLNRDQPQHFGDGTRLSIL.

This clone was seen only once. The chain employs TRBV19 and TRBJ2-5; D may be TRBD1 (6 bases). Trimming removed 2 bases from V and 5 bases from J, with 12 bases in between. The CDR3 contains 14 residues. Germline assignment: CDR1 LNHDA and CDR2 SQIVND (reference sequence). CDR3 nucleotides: TGTGCCAGTAGTATACAGGGGAGTGGGGAGACCCAGTACTTC. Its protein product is CASSIQGSGETQYF.